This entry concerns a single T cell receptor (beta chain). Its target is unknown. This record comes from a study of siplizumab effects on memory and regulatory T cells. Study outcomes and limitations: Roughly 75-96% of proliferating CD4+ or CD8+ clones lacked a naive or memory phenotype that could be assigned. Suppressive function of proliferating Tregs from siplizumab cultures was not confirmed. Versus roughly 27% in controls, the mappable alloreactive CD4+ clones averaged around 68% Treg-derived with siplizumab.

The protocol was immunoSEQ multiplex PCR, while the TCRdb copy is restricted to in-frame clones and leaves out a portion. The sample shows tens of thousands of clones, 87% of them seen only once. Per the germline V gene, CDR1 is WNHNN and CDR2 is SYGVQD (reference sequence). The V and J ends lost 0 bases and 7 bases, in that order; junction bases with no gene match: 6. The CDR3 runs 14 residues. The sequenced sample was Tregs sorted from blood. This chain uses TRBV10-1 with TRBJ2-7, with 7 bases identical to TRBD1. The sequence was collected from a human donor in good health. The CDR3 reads CASSESDRVGEQYF. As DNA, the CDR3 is TGCGCCAGCAGTGAGTCCGACAGGGTCGGGGAGCAGTACTTC.